Following are 8 T cell receptor beta chains from one sample sequenced in a study of blood T cell repertoires in COVID-19. The repertoire was sequenced with immunoSEQ multiplex PCR; TCRdb's copy has only in-frame clones and lacks some. The repertoire includes 390,000 or so clones, 85% to 90% of them detected once, and 1% sits in the top ten. The sequencing input was PBMCs or T cells enriched from blood (not recorded which). Every receptor here comes from a young man who had recovered from COVID-19.

CDR3 in amino acids: CASSVNEKLFF. The CDR3 region has the DNA TGTGCCAGCAGCGTTAATGAAAAACTGTTTTTT. The J gene is TRBJ1-4, the V gene TRBV6-5; the D is unclear. The V end lost 6 bases, the J end lost 4 bases, and 3 bases lay between the germline ends. CDR1 is MNHEY and CDR2 is SVGAGI in the germline V gene. This CDR3 is 11 amino acids long.

This chain links TRBV3-1 (or the pseudogene TRBV3-2) with TRBJ2-1; D ambiguous. The CDR3 loop spans 15 amino acids. V gave up 0 bases and J gave up 0 bases, with 6 bases separating them. Germline values: CDR1 LGHDT, CDR2 YNNKEL (reference sequence). CDR3 region: CASSQDTISYNEQFF. The CDR3 coding sequence is TGTGCCAGCAGCCAAGACACTATCTCCTACAATGAGCAGTTCTTC.

J is TRBJ1-1 and V is TRBV28; the D gene is possibly TRBD1 (6 bases). Germline values: CDR1 MDHEN, CDR2 SYDVKM. With 3 bases removed from V and 1 base from J, the gap between germline ends came to 9 bases. CDR3 size: 14 residues. The CDR3 DNA follows: TGTGCCAGCAGTTTTGACAGGAGGAACACTGAAGCTTTCTTT. It codes for CASSFDRRNTEAFF.

The CDR3: CASSPGTGMNEQFF. The CDR3 region has the DNA TGTGCCAGTAGTCCAGGGACAGGGATGAATGAGCAGTTCTTC. The chain employs TRBV19 and TRBJ2-1; 9 bases fit TRBD1. CDR1 LNHDA and CDR2 SQIVND come from the germline V gene (reference sequence). With 5 bases clipped from V and 7 bases from J, the junction kept 6 bases outside the gene matches. CDR3 length: 14 amino acids.

This sequence joins TRBV4-2 and TRBJ2-1; TRBD1 matches 7 bases. V was pared by 0 bases and J by 1 base, with 6 bases of the junction left unmatched. This CDR3 is 17 amino acids long. Germline CDR1 LGHNA, CDR2 YNFKEQ. The CDR3 DNA sequence: TGTGCCAGCAGCCAAGATAAAGCAGGGGGATCCTACAATGAGCAGTTCTTC. The encoded protein is CASSQDKAGGSYNEQFF.

This rearrangement joins TRBV28 to TRBJ2-4; maybe TRBD1 (5 bases). This CDR3 has 13 amino acids. Germline lookup yields CDR1 MDHEN and CDR2 SYDVKM. V was cut by 5 bases and J by 6 bases, with 11 bases left in between. The chain's CDR3 is CASSAGRGNIQYF. CDR3 DNA: TGTGCCAGCAGTGCCGGAAGGGGAAACATTCAGTACTTC.

The chain's CDR3 is CASSYSRARDEAFF. CDR3 nucleotides: TGTGCCAGCAGTTACTCGAGGGCACGAGATGAAGCTTTCTTT. J is TRBJ1-1 and V is TRBV6-5; no clear D gene. The germline V gene has CDR1 MNHEY and CDR2 SVGAGI. The CDR3 sequence is 14 residues long. The V end lost 0 bases, the J end lost 7 bases, and 12 bases lay between the germline ends.

The V and J genes are TRBV3-1 (or the pseudogene TRBV3-2) and TRBJ2-1, with D possibly being TRBD2 (5 bases). Trimming removed 3 bases from V and 2 bases from J, with 8 bases in between. CDR3 length equals 14 residues. Germline assignment: CDR1 LGHDT and CDR2 YNNKEL (reference sequence). The chain's CDR3 is CASSHPAAYNEQFF. CDR3 sequence (DNA): TGTGCCAGCAGCCACCCAGCGGCCTACAATGAGCAGTTCTTC.